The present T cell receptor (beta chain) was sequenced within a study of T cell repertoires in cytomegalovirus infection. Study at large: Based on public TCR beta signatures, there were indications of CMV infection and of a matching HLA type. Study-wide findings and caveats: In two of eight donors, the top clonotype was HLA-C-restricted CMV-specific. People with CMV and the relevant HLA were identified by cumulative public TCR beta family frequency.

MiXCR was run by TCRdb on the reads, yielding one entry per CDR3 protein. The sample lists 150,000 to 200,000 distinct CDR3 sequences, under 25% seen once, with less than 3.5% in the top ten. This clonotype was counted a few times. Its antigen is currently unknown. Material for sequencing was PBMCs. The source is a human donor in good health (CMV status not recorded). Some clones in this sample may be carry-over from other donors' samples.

The CDR3 bases are TGCAGTGCTAGTAGGGGCCCTTCTTACAATGAGCAGTTCTTC. It encodes CSASRGPSYNEQFF. The chain carries TRBV20-1 and TRBJ2-1, with D tentatively TRBD1 (5 bases). Per the germline V gene, CDR1 is DFQATT and CDR2 is SNEGSKA (reference sequence). The CDR3 consists of 14 residues. The V end was cut by 3 bases, the J end by 4 bases, with 13 bases between.